A selection of T cell receptor beta chains follows, all from one sample in a study of regulatory T cells in long-lasting Graves disease. TCRdb re-derived calls from the multiplex PCR reads in MiXCR, one entry per CDR3 protein. The sample has some 500,000 distinct CDR3 sequences, 15% to 20% seen once. Separately, the same data were catalogued under a study of T cells in Graves' hyperthyroidism and ophthalmopathy.

Sequenced here: peripheral blood mononuclear cells (PBMCs), sampled at new diagnosis, from a patient treated with antithyroid drugs. These receptors were obtained from a woman aged 35 to 59 with Graves disease. Each CDR3 is given with its conserved first and last residue. A D gene is named only where the DNA matches it firmly. Size is omitted from some rows. Given values are once, few, many or a class for expanded clones.

v_call	clone_size	j_call	d_call	cdr3_aa	cdr3_nt
TRBV3-1	-	TRBJ1-3	-	CASSPRGGLHGNTIYF	TGTGCCAGCAGCCCCCGAGGGGGGCTACATGGAAACACCATATATTTT
TRBV15	few	TRBJ2-7	-	CATSNLRWGEQYF	TGTGCCACCAGCAACCTAAGATGGGGCGAGCAGTACTTC
TRBV4-1	-	TRBJ2-3	-	CASSQVGAGPDTQYF	TGCGCCAGCAGCCAAGTGGGGGCCGGTCCGGATACGCAGTATTTT
TRBV12-3/TRBV12-4	many	TRBJ2-1	-	CASSPELGGAYNEQFF	TGTGCCAGCAGTCCGGAACTAGGAGGGGCCTACAATGAGCAGTTCTTC
TRBV24-1	-	TRBJ1-2	-	CATSDFSGYGYTF	TGTGCCACCAGTGATTTTTCAGGGTATGGCTACACCTTC
TRBV12-3/TRBV12-4	few	TRBJ1-2	-	CASSFSSDPRRGYTF	TGTGCCAGCAGTTTTAGTTCGGACCCAAGGCGTGGCTACACCTTC
TRBV7-3	few	TRBJ2-2	-	CASSLLWTANTGELFF	TGTGCCAGCAGCTTACTTTGGACTGCGAACACCGGGGAGCTGTTTTTT
TRBV12-3/TRBV12-4	many	TRBJ1-2	TRBD1	CASSRTGRYGYTF	TGTGCCAGCAGTCGGACAGGGCGCTATGGCTACACCTTC
TRBV20-1	few	TRBJ2-4	-	CSAKKNIQYF	TGCAGTGCTAAAAAAAACATTCAGTACTTC
TRBV5-1	few	TRBJ1-6	-	CASSLGWDTNSPLHF	TGCGCCAGCAGCTTGGGCTGGGACACAAATTCACCCCTCCACTTT
TRBV12-3/TRBV12-4	many	TRBJ2-1	-	CASSFGGEQFF	TGTGCCAGCAGTTTTGGCGGTGAGCAGTTCTTC
TRBV3-1	many	TRBJ2-2	TRBD2	CASSQDREGRGMAGELFF	TGTGCCAGCAGCCAAGATAGGGAGGGGCGCGGTATGGCCGGGGAGCTGTTTTTT
TRBV6-1	once	TRBJ2-7	TRBD2	CASTPSGGKYEQYF	TGTGCCAGCACACCTAGCGGGGGGAAGTACGAGCAGTACTTC
TRBV18	many	TRBJ1-6	TRBD1	CASRTGDDSPLHF	TGTGCCAGTCGGACAGGGGACGATTCACCCCTCCACTTT
TRBV7-9	many	TRBJ2-7	TRBD1	CASSGGLQTGGGSYEQYF	TGTGCCAGCAGCGGCGGGCTTCAGACAGGGGGTGGCTCCTACGAGCAGTACTTC
TRBV5-6	few	TRBJ1-1	-	CASSFRTSRAFF	TGTGCCAGCAGCTTCCGAACAAGTCGAGCTTTCTTT
TRBV27	-	TRBJ1-5	TRBD1	CASGIRGHQPQHF	TGTGCCAGCGGAATCAGGGGGCATCAGCCCCAGCATTTT
TRBV7-9	-	TRBJ2-7	-	CASSPHPAPSYPPVYDEQYF	TGTGCCAGCAGCCCACACCCGGCCCCTAGTTATCCGCCGGTGTACGACGAGCAGTACTTC
TRBV18	many	TRBJ1-1	-	CASSPPNALNTEAFF	TGTGCCAGCTCACCCCCCAACGCTTTGAACACTGAAGCTTTCTTT
TRBV19	-	TRBJ2-7	TRBD1	CATETRGQGARYEQYF	TGTGCCACCGAAACTCGGGGACAGGGGGCACGGTACGAGCAGTACTTC
TRBV15	-	TRBJ1-1	TRBD1	CATSSQGEWDTEAFF	TGTGCCACCAGCAGCCAGGGGGAGTGGGACACTGAAGCTTTCTTT
TRBV20-1	few	TRBJ1-1	TRBD1	CSATGTAIEAFF	TGCAGTGCTACCGGGACAGCGATTGAAGCTTTCTTT
TRBV19	-	TRBJ1-1	TRBD1	CASSIVRGRWTEAFF	TGTGCCAGTAGTATTGTGAGGGGGCGCTGGACTGAAGCTTTCTTT
TRBV7-6	many	TRBJ1-2	-	CASSKVRQAGSEGYGYTF	TGTGCCAGCAGCAAAGTCCGACAGGCAGGGTCCGAGGGCTATGGCTACACCTTC
TRBV3-1	-	TRBJ1-1	-	CASSGLRGVTEAFF	TGTGCCAGCAGCGGACTCCGGGGGGTAACTGAAGCTTTCTTT
TRBV7-8	-	TRBJ2-5	TRBD2	CASSSAGEETQYF	TGTGCCAGCAGCTCCGCGGGGGAAGAGACCCAGTACTTC
TRBV7-9	many	TRBJ2-5	-	CASTVDLSNRQETQYF	TGTGCCAGCACCGTGGACCTATCCAACCGCCAAGAGACCCAGTACTTC
TRBV28	few	TRBJ1-2	-	CASSWGHGYTF	TGTGCCAGCAGCTGGGGCCATGGCTACACCTTC
TRBV5-1	-	TRBJ2-3	-	CASSLVGVTSTDTQYF	TGCGCCAGCAGCTTGGTAGGGGTCACTAGCACAGATACGCAGTATTTT
TRBV19	many	TRBJ1-6	-	CASGKVSNSPLHF	TGTGCCAGTGGGAAGGTATCCAATTCACCCCTCCACTTT
TRBV11-3	few	TRBJ1-6	TRBD1	CASSREAGQGVSSPLHF	TGTGCCAGCAGCCGTGAGGCGGGACAGGGGGTCTCCTCACCCCTCCACTTT
TRBV18	many	TRBJ1-1	-	CASSPNVDTEAFF	TGTGCCAGCTCACCTAATGTAGACACTGAAGCTTTCTTT
TRBV27	-	TRBJ1-2	-	CASRGGAGYTF	TGTGCCAGCAGGGGGGGAGCTGGCTACACCTTC
TRBV5-1	-	TRBJ2-3	TRBD2	CASSGGLAGDTDTQYF	TGCGCCAGCAGCGGGGGACTAGCGGGAGACACAGATACGCAGTATTTT
TRBV6-1	many	TRBJ1-5	TRBD1	CASSGGTGSQPQHF	TGTGCCAGCAGTGGGGGGACAGGGAGTCAGCCCCAGCATTTT
TRBV28	many	TRBJ1-4	TRBD1	CASGTADSTNEKLFF	TGTGCCAGCGGGACAGCCGACTCAACTAATGAAAAACTGTTTTTT
TRBV18	-	TRBJ2-3	TRBD2	CASSPLAGDTDTQYF	TGTGCCAGCTCACCCCTAGCGGGGGACACAGATACGCAGTATTTT
TRBV7-2	-	TRBJ2-2	-	CSSSLWEELFF	TGTTCCAGCAGCTTATGGGAGGAGCTGTTTTTT
TRBV7-8	many	TRBJ1-2	-	CASSLTGRGNYGYTF	TGTGCCAGCAGCTTAACGGGGCGGGGGAACTATGGCTACACCTTC
TRBV11-2	-	TRBJ2-1	-	CASSSQFASYNEQFF	TGTGCCAGTAGTTCCCAGTTCGCCTCCTACAATGAGCAGTTCTTC
TRBV11-2	many	TRBJ1-6	TRBD1	CASSPSTGSNSPLHF	TGTGCCAGCAGCCCCTCGACAGGGAGTAATTCACCCCTCCACTTT
TRBV3-1	many	TRBJ1-1	-	CASSHDSLRSTEAFF	TGTGCCAGCAGTCATGACAGCCTGCGGAGCACTGAAGCTTTCTTT
TRBV5-1	-	TRBJ2-7	TRBD2	CASSRSSAGAYEQYF	TGCGCCAGCAGCCGTTCTTCAGCGGGAGCCTACGAGCAGTACTTC
TRBV2	many	TRBJ1-5	-	CASSEHIPNQPQHF	TGTGCCAGCAGTGAGCACATTCCCAATCAGCCCCAGCATTTT
TRBV7-2	many	TRBJ2-1	TRBD2	CASSLLLAGGQNEQFF	TGTGCCAGCAGCCTCTTACTTGCGGGGGGGCAAAATGAGCAGTTCTTC
TRBV12-3/TRBV12-4	-	TRBJ2-7	TRBD1	CASSLNRGLDYEQYF	TGTGCCAGCAGCTTAAACAGGGGGCTCGACTACGAGCAGTACTTC
TRBV7-8	-	TRBJ2-1	-	CASSPHGGGPGDEQFF	TGTGCCAGCAGCCCCCATGGGGGGGGGCCGGGCGATGAGCAGTTCTTC
TRBV7-6	many	TRBJ2-3	-	CASSPRDGYTDTQYF	TGTGCCAGCAGCCCCCGGGACGGCTACACAGATACGCAGTATTTT
TRBV6-5	-	TRBJ1-4	TRBD1	CASSYGQGTNEKLFF	TGTGCCAGCAGTTACGGACAGGGGACTAATGAAAAACTGTTTTTT
TRBV9	many	TRBJ2-5	-	CASSVTPGETQYF	TGTGCCAGCAGCGTTACCCCAGGGGAGACCCAGTACTTC
TRBV5-6	-	TRBJ2-5	TRBD2	CASSQSGGRQETQYF	TGTGCCAGCAGCCAGAGCGGGGGCCGCCAAGAGACCCAGTACTTC
TRBV30	many	TRBJ2-3	-	CAWSPGRTPGSDTQYF	TGTGCCTGGAGTCCCGGCCGGACTCCTGGCTCAGATACGCAGTATTTT
TRBV5-1	many	TRBJ1-6	-	CASSLAGPALNSPLHF	TGCGCCAGCAGCTTGGCGGGCCCCGCATTAAATTCACCCCTCCACTTT
TRBV6-4	-	TRBJ1-1	TRBD1	CASSGPGQGKPPTAFF	TGTGCCAGCAGTGGTCCGGGACAGGGAAAACCCCCGACAGCTTTCTTT
TRBV5-1	-	TRBJ2-7	TRBD2	CASSNPSGGAGEQYF	TGCGCCAGCAGCAATCCTAGCGGGGGGGCCGGTGAGCAGTACTTC
TRBV6-2/TRBV6-3	-	TRBJ1-2	-	CASSYDRSPDYGYTF	TGTGCCAGCAGTTACGACAGAAGTCCCGACTATGGCTACACCTTC
TRBV2	-	TRBJ1-6	-	CASRRRDIRDSPLHF	TGTGCCAGCAGGCGCAGGGACATAAGGGATTCACCCCTCCACTTT
TRBV27	many	TRBJ2-7	-	CASSSRRPPYEQYF	TGTGCCAGCAGTTCACGACGTCCCCCCTACGAGCAGTACTTC
TRBV12-3/TRBV12-4	many	TRBJ1-4	-	CASSIAEATNEKLFF	TGTGCCAGCAGCATTGCAGAGGCAACTAATGAAAAACTGTTTTTT
TRBV5-1	many	TRBJ1-1	-	CASSFGLQNTEAFF	TGTGCCAGCAGCTTTGGCCTACAGAACACTGAAGCTTTCTTT